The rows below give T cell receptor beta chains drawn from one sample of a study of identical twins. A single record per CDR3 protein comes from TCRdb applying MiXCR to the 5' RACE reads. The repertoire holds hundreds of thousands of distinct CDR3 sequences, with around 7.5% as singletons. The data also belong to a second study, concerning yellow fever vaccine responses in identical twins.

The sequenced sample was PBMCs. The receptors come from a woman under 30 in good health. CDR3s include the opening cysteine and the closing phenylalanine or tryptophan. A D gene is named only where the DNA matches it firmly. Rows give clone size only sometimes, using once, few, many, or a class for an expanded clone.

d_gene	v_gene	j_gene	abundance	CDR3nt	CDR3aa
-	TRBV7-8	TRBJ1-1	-	TGTGCCAGCAGCCCATCATCGGGGGCGCTTTCCCCTGAAGCTTTCTTT	CASSPSSGALSPEAFF
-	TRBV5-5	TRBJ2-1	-	TGTGCCAGCAGCTTGCGGGCGCCAGGAGGGAGTGAGCAGTTCTTC	CASSLRAPGGSEQFF
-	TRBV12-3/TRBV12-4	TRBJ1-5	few	TGTGCCAGCAGCACAGGCCCCGGTCAGCCCCAGCATTTT	CASSTGPGQPQHF
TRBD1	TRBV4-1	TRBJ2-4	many	TGCGCCAGCAGCCAAGATTTCACAGGGGGCCTATGGACCAAAAACATTCAGTACTTC	CASSQDFTGGLWTKNIQYF
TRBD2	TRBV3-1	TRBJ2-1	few	TGTGCCAGCAGCAGGACTAGCGGGAGTCTTTACCCTAATGAGCAGTTCTTC	CASSRTSGSLYPNEQFF
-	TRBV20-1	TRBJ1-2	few	TGCAGTGCCGTAGGTTTTTCGAACTATGGCTACACCTTC	CSAVGFSNYGYTF
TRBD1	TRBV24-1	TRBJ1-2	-	TGTGCCACCAGGGGGACAGGGGGTTTCGATGGCTACACCTTC	CATRGTGGFDGYTF
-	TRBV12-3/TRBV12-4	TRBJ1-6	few	TGTGCCAGCAGTTTTCAGGGCCAACTAAATTCACCCCTCCACTTT	CASSFQGQLNSPLHF
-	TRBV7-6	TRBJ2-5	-	TGTGCCAGCAGCTTAGGAGGTACAGGGTTGTTTAAAGAGACCCAGTACTTC	CASSLGGTGLFKETQYF
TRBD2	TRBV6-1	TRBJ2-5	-	TGTGCCAGCACCCCGAGGGCTAGCGGGAGGGTGTCCGGAGAGACCCAGTACTTC	CASTPRASGRVSGETQYF
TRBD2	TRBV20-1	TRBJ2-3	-	TGCAGTGCTAGTCCTATAGCGGGGGGTATGGTCACAGATACGCAGTATTTT	CSASPIAGGMVTDTQYF
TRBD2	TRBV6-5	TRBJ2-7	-	TGTGCCAGCAGTTACTCGGGACTAGCTAGATTCGAGCAGTACTTC	CASSYSGLARFEQYF
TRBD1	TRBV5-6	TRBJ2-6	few	TGTGCCAGCAGCTTGTGGAAAGGCAGGGGGCCTGGGGCCAACGTCCTGACTTTC	CASSLWKGRGPGANVLTF
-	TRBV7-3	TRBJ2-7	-	TGTGCCAGCAGCCCCCGCGCCGCGACCCCTTACGAGCAGTACTTC	CASSPRAATPYEQYF
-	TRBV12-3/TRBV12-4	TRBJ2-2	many	TGTGCCAGCAGCCGCCGGGGGAACACCGGGGAGCTGTTTTTT	CASSRRGNTGELFF
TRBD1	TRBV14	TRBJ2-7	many	TGTGCCAGCAGCCAAGGACAGGGGATCTACGAGCAGTACTTC	CASSQGQGIYEQYF
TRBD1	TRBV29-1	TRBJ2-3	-	TGCAGCGTTGGGACAGGGGGTCCCACAGATACGCAGTATTTT	CSVGTGGPTDTQYF
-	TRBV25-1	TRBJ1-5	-	TGTGCCAAGGACCTTGACGGGTCACAGCGGGGGAGATTTAGTTTTTTGAGCAATCAGCCCCAGCATTTT	CAKDLDGSQRGRFSFLSNQPQHF
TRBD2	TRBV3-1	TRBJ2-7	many	TGTGCCAGCAGCCCTAGCGGAGGGGCCGAGCAGTACTTC	CASSPSGGAEQYF
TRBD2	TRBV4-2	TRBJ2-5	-	TGTGCCAGCAGCCAAGATAAGTTAGCGGGAGGAGGAGAGACCCAGTACTTC	CASSQDKLAGGGETQYF
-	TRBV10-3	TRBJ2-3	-	TGTGCCATCACACGGGAGAGCACAGATACGCAGTATTTT	CAITRESTDTQYF
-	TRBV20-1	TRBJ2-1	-	TGCAGTGCTAGAGTACAGCCCCTAAGGCTACTCGATGAGCAGTTCTTC	CSARVQPLRLLDEQFF
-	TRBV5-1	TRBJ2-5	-	TGCGCCAGCAGCTTGGTTAGACTTGAAGGAGAGACCCAGTACTTC	CASSLVRLEGETQYF
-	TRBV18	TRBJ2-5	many	TGTGCCAGCTCACCAGTAGCAACGGGTGTCGAGACCCAGTACTTC	CASSPVATGVETQYF
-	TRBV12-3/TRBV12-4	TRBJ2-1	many	TGTGCCAGCAGCCCTGCCTACAATGAGCAGTTCTTC	CASSPAYNEQFF
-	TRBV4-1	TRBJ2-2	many	TGCGCCAGCAGCCAGGCAACGAACACCGGGGAGCTGTTTTTT	CASSQATNTGELFF
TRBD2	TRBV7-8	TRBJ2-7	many	TGTGCCAGCAGCTTTCCGACTAGCGGCTCCTACGAGCAGTACTTC	CASSFPTSGSYEQYF
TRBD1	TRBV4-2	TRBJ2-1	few	TGTGCCAGCAGCCACGGAGAGGCCGCCAGGGGGAATGAGCAGTTCTTC	CASSHGEAARGNEQFF
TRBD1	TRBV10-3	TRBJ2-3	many	TGTGCCATCAGTGATGGGACAGGGGGCCGTGATACGCAGTATTTT	CAISDGTGGRDTQYF
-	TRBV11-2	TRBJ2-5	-	TGTGCCAGCAGCTTAGTTGCGGGGACGTACCAAGAGACCCAGTACTTC	CASSLVAGTYQETQYF
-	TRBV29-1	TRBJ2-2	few	TGCAGCGTTGTACTAGCAGGCGGGGAGCTGTTTTTT	CSVVLAGGELFF
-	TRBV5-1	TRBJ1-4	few	TGCGCCAGCAGCAACACAACTAATGAAAAACTGTTTTTT	CASSNTTNEKLFF
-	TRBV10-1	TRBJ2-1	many	TGCGCCAGCAGTGACCAGGGGGGACCCTACAATGAGCAGTTCTTC	CASSDQGGPYNEQFF
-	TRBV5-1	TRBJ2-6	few	TGCGCCAGCAGCTGGGGGGGGGCAGGGGCCAACGTCCTGACTTTC	CASSWGGAGANVLTF
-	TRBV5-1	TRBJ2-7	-	TGCGCCAGCAGCTTGTCTACCGGGCGACTAGACGAGCAGTACTTC	CASSLSTGRLDEQYF
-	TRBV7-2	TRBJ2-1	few	TGTGCCAGCAGCTCGAGGGGCGCCCTCTACAATGAGCAGTTCTTC	CASSSRGALYNEQFF
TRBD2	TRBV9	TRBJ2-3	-	TGTGCCAGCAGCGCAACTAGCGGGGGATCCACAGATACGCAGTATTTT	CASSATSGGSTDTQYF
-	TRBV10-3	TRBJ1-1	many	TGTGCCATCAGTTGGCAGGAAAACACTGAAGCTTTCTTT	CAISWQENTEAFF
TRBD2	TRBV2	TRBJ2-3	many	TGTGCCAGCAGTGCCCAGCGGGGGGGCACAGATACGCAGTATTTT	CASSAQRGGTDTQYF
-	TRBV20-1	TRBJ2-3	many	TGCAGTGCTAGAGAACAGACAGATACGCAGTATTTT	CSAREQTDTQYF
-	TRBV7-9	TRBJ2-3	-	TGTGCCAGCAGTCTCACTAGCCGCACAGATACGCAGTATTTT	CASSLTSRTDTQYF
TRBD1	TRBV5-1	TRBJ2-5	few	TGCGCCAGCAGCTTGGAGCAGGGGGCCTTTGAGACCCAGTACTTC	CASSLEQGAFETQYF
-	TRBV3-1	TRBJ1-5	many	TGTGCCAGCAGCCCTAGGACAAACTCGCAGCCCCAGCATTTT	CASSPRTNSQPQHF
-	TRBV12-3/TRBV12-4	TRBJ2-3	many	TGTGCCAGCAGTTTAGGGGCCACAGATACGCAGTATTTT	CASSLGATDTQYF
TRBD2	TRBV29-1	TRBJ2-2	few	TGCAGCGTCGCCGGACTAGCGGGAGGGTCAGGTCCCGGGGAGCTGTTTTTT	CSVAGLAGGSGPGELFF
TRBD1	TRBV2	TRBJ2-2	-	TGTGCCAGCAGGGGACAGGGGGCCGGGGAGCTGTTTTTT	CASRGQGAGELFF
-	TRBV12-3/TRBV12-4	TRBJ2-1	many	TGTGCCAGCAGTCCCTGGACTACCGCCAATGAGCAGTTCTTC	CASSPWTTANEQFF
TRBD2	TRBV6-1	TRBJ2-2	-	TGTGCCAGCAGCGAGGGACTAGGTTTAGTCACCGGGGAGCTGTTTTTT	CASSEGLGLVTGELFF
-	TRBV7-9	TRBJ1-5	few	TGTGCCAGCAGCTTCGGTAGGGGAAACAATCAGCCCCAGCATTTT	CASSFGRGNNQPQHF
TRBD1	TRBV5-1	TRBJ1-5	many	TGCGCCAGCAGCTTAACAGGGGGCCGGGGTAGCAATCAGCCCCAGCATTTT	CASSLTGGRGSNQPQHF
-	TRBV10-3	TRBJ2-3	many	TGTGCCATCAAGGAGGCCGTGAGCACAGATACGCAGTATTTT	CAIKEAVSTDTQYF
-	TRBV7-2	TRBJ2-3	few	TGTGCCAGCAGCTTAGCATTCCCTGTGGGTCCGAGCACAGATACGCAGTATTTT	CASSLAFPVGPSTDTQYF